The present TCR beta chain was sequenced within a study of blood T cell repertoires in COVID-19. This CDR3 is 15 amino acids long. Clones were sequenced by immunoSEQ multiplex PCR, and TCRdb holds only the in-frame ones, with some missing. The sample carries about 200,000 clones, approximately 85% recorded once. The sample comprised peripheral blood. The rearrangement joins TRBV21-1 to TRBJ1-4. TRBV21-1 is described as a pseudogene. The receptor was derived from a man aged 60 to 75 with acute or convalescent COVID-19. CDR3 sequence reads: CASSKGTGCDEKLFF. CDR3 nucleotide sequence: TGTGCCAGCAGCAAAGGAACGGGTTGTGATGAAAAACTGTTTTTT.